The rows below give T cell receptor beta chains drawn from one sample of a study of cytomegalovirus exposure and HLA in healthy donors. Assay used: immunoSEQ multiplex PCR; TCRdb lists only in-frame clones, some missing. Of approximately 150,000 clones listed, approximately 80% are singletons. The sequencing input was PBMCs. These receptors were obtained from a man aged 25 to 40 in good health and CMV-seronegative. Both conserved end residues are part of each CDR3.

TRBV7-9	12	TRBJ2-7	CASSLEDSEQYF
TRBV19	17	TRBJ1-2	CASSLHGRSLNNYGYTF
TRBV28	15	TRBJ2-5	CASSLLAETEETQYF
TRBV6-6	16	TRBJ1-4	CASSYSGQRINEKLFF
TRBV27	16	TRBJ1-1	CASSPRGGFGATEAFF
TRBV4-1	13	TRBJ2-7	CASSQTQGYEQYF
TRBV4-1	16	TRBJ1-4	CASSRSGTGVWEKLFF
TRBV7-2	17	TRBJ1-2	CASSLMAGGGPNYGYTF
TRBV6-5	14	TRBJ2-7	CASSYGTGTYEQYF
TRBV29-1	11	TRBJ1-1	CSVGRGTEAFF
TRBV6-5	9	TRBJ2-5	CAPRETQYF
TRBV15	14	TRBJ1-2	CATRTGGDHYGYTF
TRBV30	17	TRBJ2-3	CAWKYPNLEQGTDTQYF
TRBV25-1	13	TRBJ2-3	CASSAQGGDTQYF
TRBV9	15	TRBJ1-2	CASSPQTGGNYGYTF
TRBV11-3	15	TRBJ2-7	CASSLESSSSYEQYF
TRBV7-9	18	TRBJ1-5	CASSLSGSLQRDNQPQHF
TRBV6-6	16	TRBJ1-6	CASNPTDRGGNSPLHF
TRBV29-1	13	TRBJ1-5	CSVAGASNQPQHF
TRBV6-1	15	TRBJ2-3	CASTYERYSTDTQYF
TRBV27	14	TRBJ2-1	CASSDARGINEQFF
TRBV28	15	TRBJ1-2	CASSLGRGGTYGYTF
TRBV7-8	15	TRBJ2-3	CASSLVGAVTDTQYF